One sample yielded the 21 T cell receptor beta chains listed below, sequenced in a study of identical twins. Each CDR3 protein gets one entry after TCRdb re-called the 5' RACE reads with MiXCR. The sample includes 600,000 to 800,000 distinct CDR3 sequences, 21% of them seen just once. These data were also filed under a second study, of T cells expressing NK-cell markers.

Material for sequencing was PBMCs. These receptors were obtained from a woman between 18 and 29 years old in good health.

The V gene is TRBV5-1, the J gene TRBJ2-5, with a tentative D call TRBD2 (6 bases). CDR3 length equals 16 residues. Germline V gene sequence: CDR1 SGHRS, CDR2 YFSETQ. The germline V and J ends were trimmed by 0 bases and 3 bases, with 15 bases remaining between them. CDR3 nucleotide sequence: TGCGCCAGCAGCTTGGGTCTCGTGCGGGGAGAAGAGACCCAGTACTTC. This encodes CASSLGLVRGEETQYF.

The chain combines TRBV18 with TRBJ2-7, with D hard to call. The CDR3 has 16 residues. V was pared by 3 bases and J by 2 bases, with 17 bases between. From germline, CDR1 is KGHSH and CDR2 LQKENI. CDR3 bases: TGTGCCAGCTCACCCCCCGACCGACGATCTACCTACGAGCAGTACTTC. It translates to CASSPPDRRSTYEQYF.

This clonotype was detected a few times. CDR3 region: CSALGWVGNTEAFF. The CDR3 bases are TGCAGTGCGCTAGGTTGGGTCGGGAACACTGAAGCTTTCTTT. The J gene is TRBJ1-1, the V gene TRBV20-1, with no clear D. Trimming cost V 6 bases and J 1 base, with 15 bases left between them. The germline CDR1 and CDR2 sequences are DFQATT and SNEGSKA (reference sequence). The CDR3 runs 14 residues.

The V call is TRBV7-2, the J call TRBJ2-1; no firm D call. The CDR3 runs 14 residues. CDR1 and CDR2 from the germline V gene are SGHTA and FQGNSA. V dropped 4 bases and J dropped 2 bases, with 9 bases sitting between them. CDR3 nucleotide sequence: TGTGCCAGCAGCTGGACCTCTCCCTACAATGAGCAGTTCTTC. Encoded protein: CASSWTSPYNEQFF.

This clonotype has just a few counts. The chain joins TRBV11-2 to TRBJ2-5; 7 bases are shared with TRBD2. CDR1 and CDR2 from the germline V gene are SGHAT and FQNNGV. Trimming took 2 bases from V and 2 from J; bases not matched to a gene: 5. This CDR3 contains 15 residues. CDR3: CASSLSRGEQETQYF. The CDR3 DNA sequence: TGTGCCAGCAGCTTATCACGGGGGGAACAAGAGACCCAGTACTTC.

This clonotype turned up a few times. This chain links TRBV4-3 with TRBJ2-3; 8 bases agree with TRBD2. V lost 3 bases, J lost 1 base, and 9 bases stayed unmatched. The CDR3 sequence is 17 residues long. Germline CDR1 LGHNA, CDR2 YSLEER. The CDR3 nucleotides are TGCGCCAGCAGCCACGGGGGGGCGGGGACCGGCACAGATACGCAGTATTTT. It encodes CASSHGGAGTGTDTQYF.

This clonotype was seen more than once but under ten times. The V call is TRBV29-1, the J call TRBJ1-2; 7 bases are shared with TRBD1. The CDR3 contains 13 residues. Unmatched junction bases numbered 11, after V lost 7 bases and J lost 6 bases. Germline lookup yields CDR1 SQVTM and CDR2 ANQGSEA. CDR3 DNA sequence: TGCAGCGCCTTGGAAGGGGGCGGGAATGGCTACACCTTC. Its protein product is CSALEGGGNGYTF.

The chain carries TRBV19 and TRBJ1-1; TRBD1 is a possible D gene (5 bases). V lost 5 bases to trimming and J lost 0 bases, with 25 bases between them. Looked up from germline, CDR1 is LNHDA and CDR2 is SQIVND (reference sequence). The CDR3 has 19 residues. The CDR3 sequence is CASSPAGRGTTDMNTEAFF. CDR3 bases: TGTGCCAGTAGTCCCGCCGGGCGGGGGACGACAGACATGAACACTGAAGCTTTCTTT.

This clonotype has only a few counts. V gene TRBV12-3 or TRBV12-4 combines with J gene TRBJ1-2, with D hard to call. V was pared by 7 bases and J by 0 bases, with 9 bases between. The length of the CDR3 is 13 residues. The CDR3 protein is CASIRQANYGYTF. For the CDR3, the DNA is TGTGCCAGCATACGTCAGGCTAACTATGGCTACACCTTC.

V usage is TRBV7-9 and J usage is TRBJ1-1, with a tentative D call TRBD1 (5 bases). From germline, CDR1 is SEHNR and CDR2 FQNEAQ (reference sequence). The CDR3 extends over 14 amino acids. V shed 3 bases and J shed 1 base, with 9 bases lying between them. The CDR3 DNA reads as TGTGCCAGCAGCTTCCAGGGTTGGAACACTGAAGCTTTCTTT. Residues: CASSFQGWNTEAFF.

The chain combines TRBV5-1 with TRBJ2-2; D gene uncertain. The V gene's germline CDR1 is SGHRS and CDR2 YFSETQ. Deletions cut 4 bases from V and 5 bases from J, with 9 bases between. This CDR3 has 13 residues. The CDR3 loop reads CASSARRTGELFF. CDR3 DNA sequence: TGCGCCAGCAGCGCCAGGCGAACCGGGGAGCTGTTTTTT.

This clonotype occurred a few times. CDR3 region: CASSVNSATDTQYF. Written as DNA, the CDR3 is TGTGCCAGCAGCGTAAACAGCGCCACAGATACGCAGTATTTT. The rearrangement joins TRBV9 to TRBJ2-3, with D unclear. CDR3 size: 14 residues. V gave up 1 base and J gave up 2 bases, with 8 bases separating them. The germline gives CDR1 SGDLS, CDR2 YYNGEE.

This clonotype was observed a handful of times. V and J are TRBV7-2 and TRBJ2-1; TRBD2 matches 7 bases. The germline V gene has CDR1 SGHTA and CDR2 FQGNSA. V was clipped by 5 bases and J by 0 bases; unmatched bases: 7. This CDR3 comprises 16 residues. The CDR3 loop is CASSRFGGSSYNEQFF. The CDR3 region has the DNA TGTGCCAGCAGCCGGTTCGGCGGGAGCTCCTACAATGAGCAGTTCTTC.

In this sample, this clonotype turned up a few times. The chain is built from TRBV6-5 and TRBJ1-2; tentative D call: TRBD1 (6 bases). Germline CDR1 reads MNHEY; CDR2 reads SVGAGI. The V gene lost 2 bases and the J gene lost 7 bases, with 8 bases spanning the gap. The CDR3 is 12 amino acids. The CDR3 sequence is CASSYPGVGYTF. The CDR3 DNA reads TGTGCCAGCAGTTACCCAGGGGTTGGCTACACCTTC.

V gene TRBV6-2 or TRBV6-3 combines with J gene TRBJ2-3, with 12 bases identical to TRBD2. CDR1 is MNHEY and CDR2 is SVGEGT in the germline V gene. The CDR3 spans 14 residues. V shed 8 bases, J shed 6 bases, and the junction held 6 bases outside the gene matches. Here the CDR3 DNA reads TGTGCCAGCCTAGCGGGAGGGAACGCCGATACGCAGTATTTT. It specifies CASLAGGNADTQYF.

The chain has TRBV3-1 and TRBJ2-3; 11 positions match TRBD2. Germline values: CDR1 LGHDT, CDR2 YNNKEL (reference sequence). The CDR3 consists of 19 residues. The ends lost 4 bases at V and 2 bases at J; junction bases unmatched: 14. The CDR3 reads CASSPLNSRLAGPTDTQYF. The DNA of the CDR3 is TGTGCCAGCAGCCCACTCAACTCTCGACTAGCGGGACCCACAGATACGCAGTATTTT.

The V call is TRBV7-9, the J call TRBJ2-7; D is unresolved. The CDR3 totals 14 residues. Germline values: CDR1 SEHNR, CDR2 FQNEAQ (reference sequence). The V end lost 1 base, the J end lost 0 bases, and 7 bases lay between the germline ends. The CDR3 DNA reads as TGTGCCAGCAGCTTAGTGGATTTCTCCTACGAGCAGTACTTC. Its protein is CASSLVDFSYEQYF.

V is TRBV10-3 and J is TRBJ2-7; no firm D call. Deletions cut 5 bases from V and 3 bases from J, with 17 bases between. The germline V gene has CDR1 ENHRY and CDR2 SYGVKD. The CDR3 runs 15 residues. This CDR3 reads CAISQRSFSGYEQYF. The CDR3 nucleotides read TGTGCCATCAGTCAGAGATCATTCAGTGGCTACGAGCAGTACTTC.

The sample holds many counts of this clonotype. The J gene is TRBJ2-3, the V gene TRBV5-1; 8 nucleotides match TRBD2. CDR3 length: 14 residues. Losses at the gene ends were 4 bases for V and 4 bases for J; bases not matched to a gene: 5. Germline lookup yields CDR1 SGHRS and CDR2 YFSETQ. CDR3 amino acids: CASSTGLAADTQYF. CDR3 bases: TGCGCCAGCAGCACTGGACTAGCTGCAGATACGCAGTATTTT.

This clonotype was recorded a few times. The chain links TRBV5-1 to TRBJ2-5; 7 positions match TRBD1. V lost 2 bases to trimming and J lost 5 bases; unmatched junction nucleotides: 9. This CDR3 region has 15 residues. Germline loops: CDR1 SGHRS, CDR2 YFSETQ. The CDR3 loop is CASSLQGNGRETQYF. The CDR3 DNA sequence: TGCGCCAGCAGCTTACAGGGGAATGGTCGGGAGACCCAGTACTTC. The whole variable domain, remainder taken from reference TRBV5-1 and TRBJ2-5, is KAGVTQTPRYLIKTRGQQVTLSCSPISGHRSVSWYQQTPGQGLQFLFEYFSETQRNKGNFPGRFSGRQFSNSRSEMNVSTLELGDSALYLCASSLQGNGRETQYFGPGTRLLVL.

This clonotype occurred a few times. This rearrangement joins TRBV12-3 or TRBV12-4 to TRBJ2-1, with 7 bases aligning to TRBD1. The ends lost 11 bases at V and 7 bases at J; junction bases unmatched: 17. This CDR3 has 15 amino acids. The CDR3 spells CAGPPRDSRGNEQFF. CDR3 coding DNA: TGTGCCGGCCCACCCCGGGACAGCCGCGGGAATGAGCAGTTCTTC.